These T cell receptor beta chains were read from a single sample in a study of OX40 agonist ivuxolimab in advanced cancers. The data were produced by immunoSEQ multiplex PCR, yet TCRdb's version contains in-frame clones alone and is incomplete. The sample carries 30,000 to 45,000 clones, 88% recorded once. The sample here was CD4+ or CD8+ T cells sorted from blood, taken in a trial of the OX40 agonist ivuxolimab. All receptors come from an adult with an advanced solid tumor such as melanoma, head and neck, liver or kidney cancer. CDR3s include the opening cysteine and the closing phenylalanine or tryptophan. Each record gives: V gene, J gene, CDR3 protein.

TRBV7-9	TRBJ2-2	CASSSRSASGRSNTGELFF
TRBV5-4	TRBJ2-3	CASSLADRVGRSTDTQYF
TRBV30	TRBJ2-5	CAWERGGEETQYF
TRBV27	TRBJ2-7	CASAPPGRLHEQYF
TRBV12-5	TRBJ2-1	CASSKGASYNEQFF
TRBV6-5	TRBJ1-1	CASTRTGPGTEAFF
TRBV28	TRBJ2-5	CASSFLAAVFQETQYF
TRBV6-5	TRBJ2-7	CASSGVSGAYEQYF
TRBV6-5	TRBJ1-2	CASSYSGQNYGYTF
TRBV2	TRBJ1-2	CASSLDRRSTGYGYTF
TRBV6-5	TRBJ2-2	CASSRDREAGELFF
TRBV5-4	TRBJ2-3	CASRKDRGTDTQYF
TRBV28	TRBJ1-2	CASSFSARNGYTF
TRBV7-2	TRBJ2-2	CASSLWPGHTGELFF
TRBV5-6	TRBJ2-2	CASSRDRANTGELFF
TRBV2	TRBJ1-6	CASSEVGGGNSPLHF
TRBV5-1	TRBJ2-6	CASSSGLGSGANVLTF
TRBV7-5	TRBJ1-4	CARARGTGRGEKLFF
TRBV5-1	TRBJ2-7	CASSLGAGNGEQYF
TRBV9	TRBJ2-2	CASSVDRVNTGELFF
TRBV7-2	TRBJ1-3	CASSLAGYGSGNTIYF
TRBV18	TRBJ1-2	CASSPGGTAANYGYTF
TRBV7-7	TRBJ2-2	CASSLSGLAGTGELFF
TRBV10-3	TRBJ2-7	CAISATNLFQGTYEQYF
TRBV30	TRBJ2-7	CAWRGTSGSDEQYF
TRBV7-6	TRBJ1-6	CASSLGLRGQNNSPLHF
TRBV5-5	TRBJ1-4	CASSLEWAGAPEKLFF
TRBV6-1	TRBJ2-7	CASSDTLVGYEQYF
TRBV7-9	TRBJ2-3	CASSLTGGPTDTQYF
TRBV19	TRBJ1-2	CASWVVGPGYTF
TRBV5-1	TRBJ2-7	CASTRDRGYGEQYF
TRBV19	TRBJ2-7	CASSIAGTYYEQYF
TRBV19	TRBJ1-6	CASSNPASYNSPLHF
TRBV6-6	TRBJ2-6	CASSYGTGAGANVLTF
TRBV11-2	TRBJ1-1	CASGPGFRAEAFF
TRBV2	TRBJ2-7	CASGGQGAFPYEQYF